This record looks at one T cell receptor (beta chain) sequence and its context. Its antigen remains unidentified. The junction and the germline gene differ at one end; a read error may be behind it. Full-length variable regions came from constant-region reverse primers plus semi-nested Nested Universal Primer A PCR. One entry per CDR3 protein results from TCRdb running MiXCR on the 5' RACE reads. The sample includes about 54,000 distinct CDR3 sequences, roughly 17% of them seen just once. Points from the study as a whole: Tumor Treg TCRs overlapped most with tumor naive CD4+ cells. Tumor memory CD4+ T cell TCR gene usage was found to cluster with blood and lymph node memory CD4+ cells and with lymph node naive CD4+ cells.

Specimen: naive CD4+ T cells sorted from blood. Described subset: naive CD4+ T cells, CD4+CD45RA+CD25-. This receptor was obtained from a female donor with breast cancer.

The chain's CDR3 is CASSLQASQLQHF. The CDR3 nucleotides read TGTGCCAGCAGTTTACAGGCGTCCCAGCTCCAGCATTTT. This chain uses TRBV12-3 or TRBV12-4 with TRBJ1-5; D is unclear. CDR3 length equals 13 residues.